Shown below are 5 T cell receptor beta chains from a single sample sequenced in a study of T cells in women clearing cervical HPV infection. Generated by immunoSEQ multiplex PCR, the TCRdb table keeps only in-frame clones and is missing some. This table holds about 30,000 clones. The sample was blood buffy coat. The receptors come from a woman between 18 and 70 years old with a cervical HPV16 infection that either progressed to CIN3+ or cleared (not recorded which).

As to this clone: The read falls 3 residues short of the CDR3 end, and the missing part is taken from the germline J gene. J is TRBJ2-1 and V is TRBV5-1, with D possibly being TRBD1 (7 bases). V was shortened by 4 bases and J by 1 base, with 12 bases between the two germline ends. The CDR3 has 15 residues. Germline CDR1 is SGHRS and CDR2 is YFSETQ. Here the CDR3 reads CASSIQGGSYNEQFF. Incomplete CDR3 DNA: TGCGCCAGCAGCATCCAGGGGGGATCCTACAATGAG.

The CDR3 bases that were read are TGTGCCAGCAGTTTGGCCCTCAGGGGGCTCATCGACGAG. This sequence encodes CASSLALRGLIDE. Given in full, the CDR3 is CASSLALRGLIDEQYF. The chain employs TRBV6-2 or TRBV6-3 and TRBJ2-7; 8 bases map to TRBD1. The sequence runs out 3 residues before the end of the CDR3; the remainder is reconstructed from the germline J gene. Trimming at V came to 4 bases and at J to 5 bases, leaving 13 bases not matched to a gene. Germline assignment: CDR1 MNHEY and CDR2 SVGEGT. This CDR3 spans 16 amino acids.

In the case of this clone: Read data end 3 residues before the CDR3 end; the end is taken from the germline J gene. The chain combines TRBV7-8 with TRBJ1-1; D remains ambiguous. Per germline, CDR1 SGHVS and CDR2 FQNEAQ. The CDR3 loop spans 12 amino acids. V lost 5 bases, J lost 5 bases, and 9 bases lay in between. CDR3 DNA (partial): TGTGCCAGCAGCCGGGTTGGGACTGAA. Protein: CASSRVGTE. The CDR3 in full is CASSRVGTEAFF.

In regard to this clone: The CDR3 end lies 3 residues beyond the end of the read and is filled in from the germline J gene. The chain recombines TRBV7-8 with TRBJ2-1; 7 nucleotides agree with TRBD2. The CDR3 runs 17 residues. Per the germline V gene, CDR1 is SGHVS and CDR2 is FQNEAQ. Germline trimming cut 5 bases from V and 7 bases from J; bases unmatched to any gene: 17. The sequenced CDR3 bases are TGTGCCAGCAGCCCCCGAAACCTGCCTAGCGGCCTTAATGAG. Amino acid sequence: CASSPRNLPSGLNE. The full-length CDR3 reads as CASSPRNLPSGLNEQFF.

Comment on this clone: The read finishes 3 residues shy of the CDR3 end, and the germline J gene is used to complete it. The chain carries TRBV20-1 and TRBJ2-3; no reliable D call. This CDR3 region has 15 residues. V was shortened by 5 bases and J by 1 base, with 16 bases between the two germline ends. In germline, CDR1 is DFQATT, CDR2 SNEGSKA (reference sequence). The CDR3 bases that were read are TGCAGTGCTCCAGTAAGAACCTCCGGCACAGATACG. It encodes CSAPVRTSGTDT. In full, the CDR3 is CSAPVRTSGTDTQYF.